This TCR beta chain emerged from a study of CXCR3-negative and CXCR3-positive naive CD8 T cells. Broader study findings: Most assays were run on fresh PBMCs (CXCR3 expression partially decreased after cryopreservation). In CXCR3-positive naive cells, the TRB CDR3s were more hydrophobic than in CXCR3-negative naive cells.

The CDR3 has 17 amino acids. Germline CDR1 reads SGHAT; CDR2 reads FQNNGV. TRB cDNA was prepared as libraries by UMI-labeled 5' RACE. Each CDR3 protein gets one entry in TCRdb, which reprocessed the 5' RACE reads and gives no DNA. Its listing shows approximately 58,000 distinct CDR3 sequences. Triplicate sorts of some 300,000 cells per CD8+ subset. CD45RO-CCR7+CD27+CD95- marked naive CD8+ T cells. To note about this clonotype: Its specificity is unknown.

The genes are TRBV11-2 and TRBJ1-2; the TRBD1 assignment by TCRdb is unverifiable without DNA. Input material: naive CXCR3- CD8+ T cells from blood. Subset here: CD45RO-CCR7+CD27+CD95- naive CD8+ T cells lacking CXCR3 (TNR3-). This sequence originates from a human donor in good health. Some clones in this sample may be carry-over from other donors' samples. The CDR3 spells CASSSTGGGTGDAGYTF. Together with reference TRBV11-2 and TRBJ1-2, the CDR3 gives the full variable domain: EAGVAQSPRYKIIEKRQSVAFWCNPISGHATLYWYQQILGQGPKLLIQFQNNGVVDDSQLPKDRFSAERLKGVDSTLKIQPAKLEDSAVYLCASSSTGGGTGDAGYTFGSGTRLTVV.